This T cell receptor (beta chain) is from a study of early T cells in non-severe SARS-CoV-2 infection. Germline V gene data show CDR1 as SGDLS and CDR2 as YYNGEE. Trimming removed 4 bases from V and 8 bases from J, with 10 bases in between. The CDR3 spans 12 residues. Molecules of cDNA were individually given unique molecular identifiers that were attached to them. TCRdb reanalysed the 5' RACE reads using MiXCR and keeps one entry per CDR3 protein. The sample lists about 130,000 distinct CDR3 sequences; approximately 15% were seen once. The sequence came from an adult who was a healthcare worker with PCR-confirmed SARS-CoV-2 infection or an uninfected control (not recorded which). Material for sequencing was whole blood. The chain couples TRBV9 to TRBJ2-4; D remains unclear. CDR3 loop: CASSQDLDIQYF. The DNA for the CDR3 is TGTGCCAGCAGCCAAGACCTGGACATTCAGTACTTC. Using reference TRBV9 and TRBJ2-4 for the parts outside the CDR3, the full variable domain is DSGVTQTPKHLITATGQRVTLRCSPRSGDLSVYWYQQSLDQGLQFLIQYYNGEERAKGNILERFSAQQFPDLHSELNLSSLELGDSALYFCASSQDLDIQYFGAGTRLSVL.